The sample holds a few counts of the clone carrying this T cell receptor beta chain. The antigen remains unidentified. There are 15 residues in the CDR3. V was cut by 1 base and J by 4 bases, with 12 bases left in between. From germline, CDR1 is SGDLS and CDR2 YYNGEE. This specimen belongs to a study of regulatory T cells in long-lasting Graves disease. Construction of the TCR beta libraries employed iRepertoire HTBI primers in conjunction with Arm-PCR of CDR3 regions. TCRdb redid the calling of the multiplex PCR reads with MiXCR, one entry per CDR3 protein. Among 500,000 to 700,000 distinct CDR3 sequences listed, roughly 30% were seen once. Study results and limitations: Patients with persistent disease showed a bias toward TRBV28, TRBJ1-2 and TRBJ2-5.

The time point here: persistent/refractory GD, antithyroid drugs over 5 years with positive TRAb. PBMC-derived RNA was used for the TCR library. The specimen comprised peripheral blood mononuclear cells (PBMCs), sampled when the disease was refractory, from a patient treated with antithyroid drugs. The rearrangement joins TRBV9 to TRBJ2-1; TRBD1 might be the D (6 bases). The sequence was obtained from a female donor with Graves disease. The CDR3 loop is CASSVSTQGYNEQFF. The CDR3 DNA reads as TGTGCCAGCAGCGTATCCACACAGGGTTACAATGAGCAGTTCTTC.